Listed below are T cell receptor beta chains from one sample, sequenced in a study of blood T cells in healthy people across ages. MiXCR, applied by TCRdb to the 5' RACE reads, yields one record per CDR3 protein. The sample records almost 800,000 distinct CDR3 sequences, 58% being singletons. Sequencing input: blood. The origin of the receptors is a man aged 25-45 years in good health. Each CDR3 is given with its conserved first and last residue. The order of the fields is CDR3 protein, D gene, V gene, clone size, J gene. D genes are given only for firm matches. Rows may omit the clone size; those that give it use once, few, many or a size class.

CASSPRAEYEQYF - TRBV18 - TRBJ2-7
CASSLGLQNQPQHF - TRBV5-1 - TRBJ1-5
CASSSQRGPGYF - TRBV7-3 - TRBJ2-3
CASSPGVGDEKLFF - TRBV6-5 - TRBJ1-4
CASSHNLGANVLTF - TRBV27 - TRBJ2-6
CSARGRGFPTDTQYF - TRBV20-1 - TRBJ2-3
CSAVLPGQGTDTQYF TRBD1 TRBV20-1 few TRBJ2-3
CASSPRGAFSYEQYF - TRBV28 once TRBJ2-7
CASSLTSGIYEQYF TRBD2 TRBV12-3/TRBV12-4 - TRBJ2-7
CAISGPGAGSYEQYF - TRBV10-3 few TRBJ2-7
CASSLGRWSHEQYF - TRBV3-1 - TRBJ2-7
CAISELTGYQETQYF - TRBV10-3 few TRBJ2-5
CASTLGADSSYEQYF - TRBV9 - TRBJ2-7
CAWSVEKTEDLAFF - TRBV30 - TRBJ1-1
CASSQEPPGTYTYNEQYF - TRBV4-3 - TRBJ2-5
CSVGDSSDTQYF - TRBV29-1 few TRBJ2-3
CASSISAASSYNEQYF - TRBV7-3 - -
CASSPKPSGGSTDTQYF TRBD2 TRBV4-2 - TRBJ2-3
CSVSGANTQYF - TRBV29-1 - TRBJ2-3
CASHRTGDNEQFF TRBD1 TRBV5-1 - TRBJ2-1
CASSILPGHPTLNTEAFF - TRBV28 - TRBJ1-1
CASSLGGNQNTQYF - TRBV7-2 - TRBJ2-3
CASSSTGQSYEQYF TRBD1 TRBV7-9 few TRBJ2-7
CASSLSTDRGLLETQYF TRBD1 TRBV13 - -
CASSPLTGEAFF TRBD1 TRBV18 - TRBJ1-1
CASSPQTPDTQYF - TRBV7-2 many TRBJ2-3